Listed below are T cell receptor beta chains from one sample, sequenced in a study of shared clonotypes between healthy human individuals. Data came from immunoSEQ multiplex PCR; TCRdb stores just in-frame clones and leaves some out. The sample includes around 2,000,000 clones, approximately 94% seen only once; the top ten take approximately 1.2%. Specimen: naive CD8+ T cells sorted from blood. The receptor source for this set is a man in his late teens or twenties in good health. The CDR3 runs from the conserved cysteine through the conserved F or W. The order of the fields is V gene, clone size, D gene, J gene, CDR3 DNA, CDR3 protein. D genes are given only for firm matches. Size tells how often a clone was seen (once, few, many) or the class of an expanded clone, and some rows leave it out.

TRBV27,NA,NA,TRBJ1-1,TGTGCCAGCAGTTTATTAGATCTCGGGGAGAGCGGGGACACTGAAGCTTTCTTT,CASSLLDLGESGDTEAFF
TRBV5-4,once,NA,TRBJ2-2,TGTGCCAGCAGCTCTCCACAGAACACCGGGGAGCTGTTTTTT,CASSSPQNTGELFF
TRBV27,NA,NA,TRBJ2-5,TGTGCCAGCAGTTTCATGGCAGACCAAGAGACCCAGTACTTC,CASSFMADQETQYF
TRBV4-3,NA,NA,TRBJ2-2,TGCGCCAGCAGCCAAGACCCTTCCACTGGTGGCGGGGAGCTGTTTTTT,CASSQDPSTGGGELFF
TRBV6-5,NA,TRBD1,TRBJ1-1,TGTGCCACCTCAGGGGGGCCTGAAGCTTTCTTT,CATSGGPEAFF
TRBV14,NA,NA,TRBJ2-1,TGTGCCAGCAGCCAGGGGCAAGGGGGGAGTGAGCAGTTCTTC,CASSQGQGGSEQFF
TRBV2,once,NA,TRBJ2-1,TGTGCCAGCAGTGGCTGGGGGAAAAGTGAGCAGTTCTTC,CASSGWGKSEQFF
TRBV4-1,NA,NA,TRBJ2-1,TGCGCCAGCAGCCCAGGCCCGCCCAATGAGCAGTTCTTC,CASSPGPPNEQFF
TRBV15,NA,NA,TRBJ2-7,TGTGCCACCAGCACCGATAATTATGGAGACTACGAGCAGTACTTC,CATSTDNYGDYEQYF
TRBV11-2,NA,NA,TRBJ1-1,TGTGCCAGCAGCTTATCGAACACTGAAGCTTTCTTT,CASSLSNTEAFF
TRBV27,NA,NA,TRBJ1-1,TGTGCCAGCAGTCCCTTCGGACAGAACACTGAAGCTTTCTTT,CASSPFGQNTEAFF
TRBV4-1,NA,NA,TRBJ2-7,TGCGCCAGCAGCCAAGTGGTAGGGGGCTCCTACGAGCAGTACTTC,CASSQVVGGSYEQYF
TRBV5-1,few,TRBD1,TRBJ1-4,TGCGCCAGCAGCTGGACAGGGGCGGGCACTAATGAAAAACTGTTTTTT,CASSWTGAGTNEKLFF
TRBV6-6,once,NA,TRBJ2-1,TGTGCCAGCAGTTACGGGCAGGGTAGCGGAAATGAGCAGTTCTTC,CASSYGQGSGNEQFF
TRBV4-1,NA,TRBD1,TRBJ1-1,TGCGCCAGCAGCCTCTCGGGGACAGGAGAAGCTTTCTTT,CASSLSGTGEAFF
TRBV5-4,NA,TRBD1,TRBJ2-5,TGTGCCAGCAGCATACAGGGGGGAGGACAAGAGACCCAGTACTTC,CASSIQGGGQETQYF
TRBV6-1,once,TRBD2,TRBJ2-5,TGTGCCAGCAGTGGTAGGACTAGCGGGGATATAAGGCCGTACCAAGAGACCCAGTACTTC,CASSGRTSGDIRPYQETQYF
TRBV6-5,NA,NA,TRBJ2-7,TGTGCCAGCAGTTACAGGGTGGAGGGCTACGAGCAGTACTTC,CASSYRVEGYEQYF
TRBV9,NA,NA,TRBJ2-3,TGTGCCAGCAGCGCGGGGGACACAGATACGCAGTATTTT,CASSAGDTDTQYF
TRBV6-5,NA,NA,TRBJ1-2,TGTGCCAGCAGTTACTCGGGGCAGGGAGGTGGCTACACCTTC,CASSYSGQGGGYTF
TRBV4-1,once,NA,TRBJ2-1,TGCGCCAGCAGCCTGCAGGGCTCCTACAATGAGCAGTTCTTC,CASSLQGSYNEQFF
TRBV13,NA,TRBD2,TRBJ2-1,TGTGCCAGCAGCTCTAGCGGGGGGCCAGGCTCCTACAATGAGCAGTTCTTC,CASSSSGGPGSYNEQFF
TRBV6-5,once,NA,TRBJ1-2,TGTGCCAGCAGACCTGACTCCGGGACGGTCTATGGCTACACCTTC,CASRPDSGTVYGYTF
TRBV5-8,NA,TRBD1,TRBJ2-7,TGTGCCAGCAGCTATGGACAGGGAACCTACGAGCAGTACTTC,CASSYGQGTYEQYF
TRBV9,NA,NA,TRBJ1-1,TGTGCCAGCAGCCCGTGGAACACTGAAGCTTTCTTT,CASSPWNTEAFF
TRBV7-9,NA,NA,TRBJ1-1,TGTGCCAGCAGTTATTTTGGGGGGAACACTGAAGCTTTCTTT,CASSYFGGNTEAFF
TRBV12-5,NA,TRBD1,TRBJ1-1,TGTGCTAGTGGTTCGACAGGGACTGGAACTGAAGCTTTCTTT,CASGSTGTGTEAFF
TRBV30,NA,NA,TRBJ1-4,TGTGCCTGTAGGACGGTTGCAACTAATGAAAAACTGTTTTTT,CACRTVATNEKLFF
TRBV7-9,NA,TRBD1,TRBJ2-5,TGTGCCAGCAGCTCAAAACAGGGGGCCTACCAAGAGACCCAGTACTTC,CASSSKQGAYQETQYF
TRBV28,NA,NA,TRBJ2-2,TGTGCCAGCAATTGGCAGGGGTGGGCCGGGGAGCTGTTTTTT,CASNWQGWAGELFF
TRBV7-8,NA,TRBD2,TRBJ2-2,TGTGCCAGCAGCTTAGTTCCTAGCGGGAGTGGGGAGCTGTTTTTT,CASSLVPSGSGELFF
TRBV9,once,NA,TRBJ2-3,TGTGCCAGCAGCCCTACCGGGGGACTTAACACAGATACGCAGTATTTT,CASSPTGGLNTDTQYF
TRBV6-6,NA,NA,TRBJ2-7,TGTGCCAGCAGCGGAGGGGGATTATCCTACGAGCAGTACTTC,CASSGGGLSYEQYF
TRBV18,NA,TRBD1,TRBJ2-7,TGTGCCAGCTCATATGTCCCCGGGACAGAAACAACCTACGAGCAGTACTTC,CASSYVPGTETTYEQYF
TRBV29-1,NA,TRBD1,TRBJ2-5,TGCAGCGTGGCGGGACAGGGGGCCAGGGAGACCCAGTACTTC,CSVAGQGARETQYF
TRBV4-1,NA,NA,TRBJ1-1,TGCGCCAGCAGCCAAGTGGGGGGGCTTGGCACTGAAGCTTTCTTT,CASSQVGGLGTEAFF
TRBV7-9,NA,NA,TRBJ2-7,TGTGCCAGCAGCTTAGGGACTTCGGAGCAGTACTTC,CASSLGTSEQYF
TRBV13,NA,TRBD1,TRBJ2-1,TGTGCCAGCAGTCATGACAGGGGGGATGAGCAGTTCTTC,CASSHDRGDEQFF
TRBV18,few,NA,TRBJ1-1,TGTGCCAGCTCACTAAAGAACCAACTGGGCCCCTCAGGTGAAGCTTTCTTT,CASSLKNQLGPSGEAFF
TRBV7-2,NA,NA,TRBJ2-7,TGTGCCAGCAGCTTAGTCGAGTCCCCGGCCTACGAGCAGTACTTC,CASSLVESPAYEQYF
TRBV11-2,NA,NA,TRBJ2-5,TGTGCCAGCAGCCTAGCAATCAGTGAGACCCAGTACTTC,CASSLAISETQYF
TRBV7-2,NA,TRBD2,TRBJ2-7,TGTGCCAGCAGCTTAGGAGCGGGAGATTACGAGCAGTACTTC,CASSLGAGDYEQYF
TRBV9,NA,TRBD1,TRBJ2-7,TGTGCCAGCAGCGTAGATGCCGGACAGGGCTACGAGCAGTACTTC,CASSVDAGQGYEQYF
TRBV7-2,once,TRBD1,TRBJ2-7,TGTGCCAGCAGCCAAAGCTCCGGGACAGGGGGTTTAGAGCAGTACTTC,CASSQSSGTGGLEQYF
TRBV27,NA,NA,TRBJ1-2,TGTGCCAGCAGTTCAACCGGCAGTACTAACTATGGCTACACCTTC,CASSSTGSTNYGYTF
TRBV6-5,NA,NA,TRBJ2-7,TGTGCCAGCAGTTACCTCAGGGGGGTGGACGAGCAGTACTTC,CASSYLRGVDEQYF
TRBV9,NA,NA,TRBJ1-2,TGTGCCAGCAGCCCCGGGGGGACTAACTATGGCTACACCTTC,CASSPGGTNYGYTF
TRBV6-5,NA,TRBD2,TRBJ2-2,TGTGCCAGCACCCCGAGTGCGGGAGGCACCGGGGAGCTGTTTTTT,CASTPSAGGTGELFF
TRBV4-3,NA,TRBD1,TRBJ2-3,TGCGCCAGCAGCCAAGACAGGGGGCTAACAGATACGCAGTATTTT,CASSQDRGLTDTQYF
TRBV5-8,NA,NA,TRBJ2-1,TGTGCCAGCACAGACCGCTACAATGAGCAGTTCTTC,CASTDRYNEQFF
TRBV19,NA,NA,TRBJ1-2,TGTGCCAGTAGTATAGATCTCGCGGGAGGCGGCTACACCTTC,CASSIDLAGGGYTF
TRBV27,NA,NA,TRBJ2-7,TGTGCCAGCAGTTTCGGCCCCGGGACGGACAAGTCCTACGAGCAGTACTTC,CASSFGPGTDKSYEQYF
TRBV18,NA,NA,TRBJ1-1,TGTGCCAGCTCACCCTCGGACAAGCGGAACACTGAAGCTTTCTTT,CASSPSDKRNTEAFF
TRBV7-9,NA,NA,TRBJ1-4,TGTGCCAGCAGCTTAGGGCCAGGGGACCCGTTTTTT,CASSLGPGDPFF
TRBV5-8,NA,NA,TRBJ1-1,TGTGCCAGCAGCCGGACCCCGGGATGGGGACGCACTGAAGCTTTCTTT,CASSRTPGWGRTEAFF
TRBV10-2,NA,NA,TRBJ2-7,TGCGCCAGCAGCTCGACAGACTCCTACGAGCAGTACTTC,CASSSTDSYEQYF
TRBV2,NA,NA,TRBJ1-2,TGTGCCAGCAGTGGGACGGACCCTTATGGCTACACCTTC,CASSGTDPYGYTF